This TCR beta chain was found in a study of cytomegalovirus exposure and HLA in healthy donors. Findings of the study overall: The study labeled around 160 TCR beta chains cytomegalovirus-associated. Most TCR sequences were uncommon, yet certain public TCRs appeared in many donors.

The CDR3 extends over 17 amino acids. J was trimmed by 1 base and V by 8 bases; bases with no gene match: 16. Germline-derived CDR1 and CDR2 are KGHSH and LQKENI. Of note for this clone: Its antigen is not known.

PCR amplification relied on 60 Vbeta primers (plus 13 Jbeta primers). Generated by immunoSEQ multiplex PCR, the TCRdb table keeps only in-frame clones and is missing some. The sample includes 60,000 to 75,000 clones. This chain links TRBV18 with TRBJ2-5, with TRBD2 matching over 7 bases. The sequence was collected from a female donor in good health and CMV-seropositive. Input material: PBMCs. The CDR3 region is CASTRTSTSVPQETQYF. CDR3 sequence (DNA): TGTGCCAGCACCCGCACCAGTACTAGCGTCCCCCAAGAGACCCAGTACTTC.